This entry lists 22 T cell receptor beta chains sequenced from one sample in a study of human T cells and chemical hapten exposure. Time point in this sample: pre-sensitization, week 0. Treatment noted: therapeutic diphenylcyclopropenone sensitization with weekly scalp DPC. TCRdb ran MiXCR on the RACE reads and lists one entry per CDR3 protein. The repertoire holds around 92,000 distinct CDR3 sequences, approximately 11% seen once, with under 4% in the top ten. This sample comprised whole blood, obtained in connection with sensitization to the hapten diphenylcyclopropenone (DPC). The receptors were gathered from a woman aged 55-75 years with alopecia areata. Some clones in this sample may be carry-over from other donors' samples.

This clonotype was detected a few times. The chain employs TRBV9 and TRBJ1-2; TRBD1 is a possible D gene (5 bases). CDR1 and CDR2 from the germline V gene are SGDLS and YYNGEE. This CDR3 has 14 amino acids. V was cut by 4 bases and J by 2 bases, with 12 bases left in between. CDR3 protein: CASSPEPGNYGYTF. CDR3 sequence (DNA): TGTGCCAGCAGCCCGGAGCCAGGGAACTATGGCTACACCTTC.

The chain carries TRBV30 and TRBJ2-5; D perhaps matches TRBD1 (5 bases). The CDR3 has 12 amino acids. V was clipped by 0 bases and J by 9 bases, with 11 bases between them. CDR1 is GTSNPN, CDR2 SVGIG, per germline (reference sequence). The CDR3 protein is CAWSVRQQSQYF. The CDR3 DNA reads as TGTGCCTGGAGTGTGAGACAGCAGTCCCAGTACTTC.

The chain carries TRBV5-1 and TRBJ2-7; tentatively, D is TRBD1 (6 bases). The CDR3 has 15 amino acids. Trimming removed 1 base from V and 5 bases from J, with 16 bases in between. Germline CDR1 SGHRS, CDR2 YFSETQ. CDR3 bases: TGCGCCAGCAGCTTGCAGGGGACGGTTGAAAACGAGCAGTACTTC. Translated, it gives CASSLQGTVENEQYF. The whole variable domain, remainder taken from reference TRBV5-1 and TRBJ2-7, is KAGVTQTPRYLIKTRGQQVTLSCSPISGHRSVSWYQQTPGQGLQFLFEYFSETQRNKGNFPGRFSGRQFSNSRSEMNVSTLELGDSALYLCASSLQGTVENEQYFGPGTRLTVT.

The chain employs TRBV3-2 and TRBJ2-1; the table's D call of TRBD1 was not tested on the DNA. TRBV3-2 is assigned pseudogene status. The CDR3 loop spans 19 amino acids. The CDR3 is CASSQEAGGPFSSYNEQFF. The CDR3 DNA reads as TGTGCCAGCAGCCAAGAAGCCGGGGGGCCATTTTCCTCCTACAATGAGCAGTTCTTC.

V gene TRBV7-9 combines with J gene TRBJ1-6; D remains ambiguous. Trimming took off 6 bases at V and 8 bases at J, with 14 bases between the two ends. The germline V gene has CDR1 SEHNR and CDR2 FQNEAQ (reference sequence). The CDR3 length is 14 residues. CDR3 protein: CASRDPGLHSPLHF. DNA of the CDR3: TGTGCCAGCAGGGACCCTGGATTGCATTCACCCCTCCACTTT.

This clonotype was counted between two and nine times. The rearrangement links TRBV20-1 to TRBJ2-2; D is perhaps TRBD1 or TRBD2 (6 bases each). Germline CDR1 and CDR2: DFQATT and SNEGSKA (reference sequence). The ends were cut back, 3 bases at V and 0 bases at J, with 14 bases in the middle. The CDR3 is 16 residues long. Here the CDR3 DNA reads TGCAGTGCTAGGGATCCGGGGGCCCCGAACACCGGGGAGCTGTTTTTT. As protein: CSARDPGAPNTGELFF.

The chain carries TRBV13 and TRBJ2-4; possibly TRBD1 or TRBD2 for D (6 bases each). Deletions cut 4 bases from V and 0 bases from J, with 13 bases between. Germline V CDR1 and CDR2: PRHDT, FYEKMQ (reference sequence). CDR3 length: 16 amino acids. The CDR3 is CASSSTGRLAKNIQYF. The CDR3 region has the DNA TGTGCCAGCAGCTCTACAGGGAGGCTAGCCAAAAACATTCAGTACTTC.

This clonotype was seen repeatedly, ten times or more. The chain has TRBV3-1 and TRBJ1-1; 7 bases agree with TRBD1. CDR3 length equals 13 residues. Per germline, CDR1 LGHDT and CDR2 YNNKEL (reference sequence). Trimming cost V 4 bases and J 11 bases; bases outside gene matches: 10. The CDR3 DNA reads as TGTGCCAGCAGCCGACAGGGACCCATGAGGGCTTTCTTT. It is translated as CASSRQGPMRAFF.

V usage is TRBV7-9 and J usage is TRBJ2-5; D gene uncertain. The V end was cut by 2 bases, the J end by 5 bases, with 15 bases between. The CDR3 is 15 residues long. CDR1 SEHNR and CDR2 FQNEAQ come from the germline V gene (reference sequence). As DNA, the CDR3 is TGTGCCAGCAGCTTATTTTCCCCCCCCGGGGAGACCCAGTACTTC. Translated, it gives CASSLFSPPGETQYF.

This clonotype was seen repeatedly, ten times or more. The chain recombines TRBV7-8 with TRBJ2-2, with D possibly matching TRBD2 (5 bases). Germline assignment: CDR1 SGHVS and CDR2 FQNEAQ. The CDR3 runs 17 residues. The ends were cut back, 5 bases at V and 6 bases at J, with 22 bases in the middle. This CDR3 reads CASSPTRHGRRPGELFF. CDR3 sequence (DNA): TGTGCCAGCAGCCCTACTAGGCACGGGCGACGTCCCGGGGAGCTGTTTTTT.

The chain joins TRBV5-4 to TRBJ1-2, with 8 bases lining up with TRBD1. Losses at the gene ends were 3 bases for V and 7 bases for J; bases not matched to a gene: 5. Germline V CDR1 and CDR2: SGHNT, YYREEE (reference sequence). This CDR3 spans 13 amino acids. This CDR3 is CASSSDRVRGYTF. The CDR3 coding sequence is TGTGCCAGCAGCTCGGACAGGGTTCGTGGCTACACCTTC.

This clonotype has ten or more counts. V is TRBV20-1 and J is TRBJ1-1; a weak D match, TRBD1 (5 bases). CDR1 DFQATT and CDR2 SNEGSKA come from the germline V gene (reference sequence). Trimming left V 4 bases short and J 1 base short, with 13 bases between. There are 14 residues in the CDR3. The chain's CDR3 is CSAIGTQGNTEAFF. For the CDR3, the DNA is TGCAGTGCTATAGGGACCCAGGGGAACACTGAAGCTTTCTTT.

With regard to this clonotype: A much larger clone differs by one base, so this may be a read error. This chain's CDR3 is CASSPQGVNQPQHF. DNA of the CDR3: TGTGCCAGCTCACCACAGGGGGTGAATCAGCCCCAGCATTTT. The J gene is TRBJ1-5, the V gene TRBV18; D is perhaps TRBD1 (6 bases). V dropped 1 base and J dropped 4 bases, with 8 bases sitting between them. The CDR3 runs to 14 residues. CDR1 KGHSH and CDR2 LQKENI come from the germline V gene.

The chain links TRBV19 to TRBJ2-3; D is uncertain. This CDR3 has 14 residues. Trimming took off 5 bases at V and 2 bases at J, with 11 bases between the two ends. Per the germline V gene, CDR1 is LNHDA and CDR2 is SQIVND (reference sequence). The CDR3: CASSRGLTTDTQYF. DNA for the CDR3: TGTGCCAGTAGTCGTGGCCTGACCACAGATACGCAGTATTTT.

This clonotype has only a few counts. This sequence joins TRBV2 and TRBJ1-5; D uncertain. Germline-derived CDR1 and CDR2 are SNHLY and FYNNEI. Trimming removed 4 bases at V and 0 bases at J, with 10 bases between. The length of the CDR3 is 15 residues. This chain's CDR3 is CASSGRGHSNQPQHF. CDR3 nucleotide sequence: TGTGCCAGCAGTGGCCGCGGGCATAGCAATCAGCCCCAGCATTTT. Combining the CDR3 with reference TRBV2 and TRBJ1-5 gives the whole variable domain EPEVTQTPSHQVTQMGQEVILRCVPISNHLYFYWYRQILGQKVEFLVSFYNNEISEKSEIFDDQFSVERPDGSNFTLKIRSTKLEDSAMYFCASSGRGHSNQPQHFGDGTRLSIL.

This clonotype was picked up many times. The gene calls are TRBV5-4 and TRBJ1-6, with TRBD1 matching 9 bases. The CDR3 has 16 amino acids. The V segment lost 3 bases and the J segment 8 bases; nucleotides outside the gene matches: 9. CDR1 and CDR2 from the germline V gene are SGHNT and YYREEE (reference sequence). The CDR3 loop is CASSSSRTGVDSPLHF. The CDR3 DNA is TGTGCCAGCAGCTCCTCGAGGACAGGGGTCGATTCACCCCTCCACTTT.

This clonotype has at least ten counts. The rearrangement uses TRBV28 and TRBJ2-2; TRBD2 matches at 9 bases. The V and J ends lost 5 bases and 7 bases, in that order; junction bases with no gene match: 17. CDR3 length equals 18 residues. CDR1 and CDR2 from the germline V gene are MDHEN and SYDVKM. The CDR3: CASSGRRGGFVVGGELFF. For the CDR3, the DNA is TGTGCCAGCAGTGGTCGGCGGGGGGGCTTTGTTGTCGGCGGGGAGCTGTTTTTT.

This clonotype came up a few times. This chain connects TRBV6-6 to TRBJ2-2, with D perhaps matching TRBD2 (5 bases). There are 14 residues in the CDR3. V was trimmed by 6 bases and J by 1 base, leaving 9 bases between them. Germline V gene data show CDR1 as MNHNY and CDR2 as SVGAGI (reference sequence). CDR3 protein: CASRRTVNTGELFF. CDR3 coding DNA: TGTGCCAGCAGGCGGACTGTGAACACCGGGGAGCTGTTTTTT.

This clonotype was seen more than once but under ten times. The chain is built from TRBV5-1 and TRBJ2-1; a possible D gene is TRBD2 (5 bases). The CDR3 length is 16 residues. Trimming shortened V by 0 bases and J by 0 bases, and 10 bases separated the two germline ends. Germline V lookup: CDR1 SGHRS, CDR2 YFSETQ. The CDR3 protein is CASSLDAGSSYNEQFF. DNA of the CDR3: TGCGCCAGCAGCTTGGATGCGGGCAGCTCCTACAATGAGCAGTTCTTC.

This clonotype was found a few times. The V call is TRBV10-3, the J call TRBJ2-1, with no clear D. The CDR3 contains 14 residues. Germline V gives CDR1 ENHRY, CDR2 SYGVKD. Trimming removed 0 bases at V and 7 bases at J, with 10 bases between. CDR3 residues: CAISESDIFNEQFF. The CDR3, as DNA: TGTGCCATCAGTGAGTCGGATATTTTTAATGAGCAGTTCTTC.

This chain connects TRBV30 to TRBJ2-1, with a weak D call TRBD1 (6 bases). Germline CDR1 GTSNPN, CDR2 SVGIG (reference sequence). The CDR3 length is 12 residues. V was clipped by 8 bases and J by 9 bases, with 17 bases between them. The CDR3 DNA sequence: TGTGCCCGGGGACATGGGGTTAGTGAGCAGTTCTTC. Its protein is CARGHGVSEQFF.

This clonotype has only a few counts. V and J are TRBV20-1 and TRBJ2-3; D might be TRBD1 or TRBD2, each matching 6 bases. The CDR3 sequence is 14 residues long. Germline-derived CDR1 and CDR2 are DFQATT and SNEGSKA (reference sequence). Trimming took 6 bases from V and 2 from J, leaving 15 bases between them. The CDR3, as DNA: TGCAGTGCCGGACCGGGGGCCTCCACAGATACGCAGTATTTT. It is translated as CSAGPGASTDTQYF.